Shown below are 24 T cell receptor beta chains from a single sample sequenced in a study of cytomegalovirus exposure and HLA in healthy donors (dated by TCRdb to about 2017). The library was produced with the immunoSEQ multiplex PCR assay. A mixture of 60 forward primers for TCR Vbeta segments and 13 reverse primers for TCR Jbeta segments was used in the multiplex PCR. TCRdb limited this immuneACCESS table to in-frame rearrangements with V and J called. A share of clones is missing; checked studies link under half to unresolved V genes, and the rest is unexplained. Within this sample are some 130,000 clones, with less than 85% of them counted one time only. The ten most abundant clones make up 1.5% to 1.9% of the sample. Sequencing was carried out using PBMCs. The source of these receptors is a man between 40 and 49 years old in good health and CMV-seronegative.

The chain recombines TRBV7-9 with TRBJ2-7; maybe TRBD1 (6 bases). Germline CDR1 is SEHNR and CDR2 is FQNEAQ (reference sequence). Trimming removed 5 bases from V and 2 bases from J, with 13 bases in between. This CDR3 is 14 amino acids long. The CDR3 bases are TGTGCCAGCAGCCAGTGGACAGACCCCTACGAGCAGTACTTC. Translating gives CASSQWTDPYEQYF.

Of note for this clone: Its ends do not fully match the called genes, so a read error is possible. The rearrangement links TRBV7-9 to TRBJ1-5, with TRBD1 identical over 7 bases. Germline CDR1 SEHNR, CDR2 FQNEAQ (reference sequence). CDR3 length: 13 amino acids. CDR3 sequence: CSSSYTGDQPQHF. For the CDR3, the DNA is TGTTCCAGCAGCTACACAGGGGATCAGCCCCAGCATTTT. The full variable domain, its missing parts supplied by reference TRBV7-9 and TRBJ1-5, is DTGVSQNPRHKITKRGQNVTFRCDPISEHNRLYWYRQTLGQGPEFLTYFQNEAQLEKSRLLSDRFSAERPKGSFSTLEIQRTEQGDSAMYLCSSSYTGDQPQHFGDGTRLSIL.

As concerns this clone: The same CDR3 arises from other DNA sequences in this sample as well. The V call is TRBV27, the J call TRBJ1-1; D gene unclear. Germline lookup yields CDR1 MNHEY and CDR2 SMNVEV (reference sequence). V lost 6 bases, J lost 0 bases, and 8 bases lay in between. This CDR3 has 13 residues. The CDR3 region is CASSSSLNTEAFF. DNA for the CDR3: TGTGCCAGCAGCTCCTCTTTGAACACTGAAGCTTTCTTT.

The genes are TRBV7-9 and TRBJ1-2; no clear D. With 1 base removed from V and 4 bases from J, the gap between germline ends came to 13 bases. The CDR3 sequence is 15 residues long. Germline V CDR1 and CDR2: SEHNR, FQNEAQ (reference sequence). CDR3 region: CASSLVGSGSYGYTF. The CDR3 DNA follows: TGTGCCAGCAGCTTAGTAGGCTCAGGTTCCTATGGCTACACCTTC.

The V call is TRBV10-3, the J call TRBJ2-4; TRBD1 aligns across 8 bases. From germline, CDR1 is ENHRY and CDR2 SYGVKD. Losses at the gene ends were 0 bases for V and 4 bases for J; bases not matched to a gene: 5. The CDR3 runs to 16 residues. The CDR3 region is CAISESERTGKNIQYF. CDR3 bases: TGTGCCATCAGTGAGTCGGAGAGGACAGGGAAAAACATTCAGTACTTC.

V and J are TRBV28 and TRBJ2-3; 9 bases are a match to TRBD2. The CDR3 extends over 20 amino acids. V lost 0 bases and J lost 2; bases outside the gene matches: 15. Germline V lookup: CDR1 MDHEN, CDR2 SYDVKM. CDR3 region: CASSLWAGLADRADTDTQYF. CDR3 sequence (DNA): TGTGCCAGCAGTTTATGGGCGGGACTAGCAGATAGGGCGGACACAGATACGCAGTATTTT.

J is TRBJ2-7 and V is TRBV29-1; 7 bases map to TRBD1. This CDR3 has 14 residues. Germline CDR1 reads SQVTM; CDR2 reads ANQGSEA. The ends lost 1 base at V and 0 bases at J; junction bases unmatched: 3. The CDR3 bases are TGCAGCGTTGAAGCTGGGACAGACTCCTACGAGCAGTACTTC. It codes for CSVEAGTDSYEQYF.

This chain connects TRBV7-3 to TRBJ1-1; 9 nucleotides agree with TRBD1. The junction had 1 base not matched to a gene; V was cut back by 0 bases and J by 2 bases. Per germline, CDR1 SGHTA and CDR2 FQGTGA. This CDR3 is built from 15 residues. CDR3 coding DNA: TGTGCCAGCAGCTTAACGGGACAGGGTAACACTGAAGCTTTCTTT. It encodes CASSLTGQGNTEAFF.

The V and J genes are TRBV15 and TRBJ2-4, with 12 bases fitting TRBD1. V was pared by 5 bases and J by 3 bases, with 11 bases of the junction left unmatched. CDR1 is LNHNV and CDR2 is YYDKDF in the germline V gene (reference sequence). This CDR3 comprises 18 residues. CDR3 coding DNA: TGTGCCACCAGCGACCGGGACAGGGGGCTGTCGGGCAAAAACATTCAGTACTTC. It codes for CATSDRDRGLSGKNIQYF.

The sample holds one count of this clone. As DNA, the CDR3 is TGCGCCAGCAGCTCCCAGGGGCCGGGCACTGAAGCTTTCTTT. It specifies CASSSQGPGTEAFF. This sequence joins TRBV5-1 and TRBJ1-1; tentatively, D is TRBD1 (6 bases). The CDR3 has 14 residues. The V gene's germline CDR1 is SGHRS and CDR2 YFSETQ. Trimming removed 3 bases from V and 4 bases from J, with 13 bases in between.

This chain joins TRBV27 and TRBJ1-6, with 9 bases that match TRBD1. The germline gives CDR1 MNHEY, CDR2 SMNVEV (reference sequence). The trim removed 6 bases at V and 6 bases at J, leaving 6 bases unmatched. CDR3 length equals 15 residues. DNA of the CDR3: TGTGCCAGCAGATCGGAACAGGGGGCTAATTCACCCCTCCACTTT. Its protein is CASRSEQGANSPLHF.

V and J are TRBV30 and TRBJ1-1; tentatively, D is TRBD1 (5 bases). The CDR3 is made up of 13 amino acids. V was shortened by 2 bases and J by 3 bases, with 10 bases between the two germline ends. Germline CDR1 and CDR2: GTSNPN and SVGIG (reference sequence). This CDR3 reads CAWSKWGDTEAFF. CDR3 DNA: TGTGCCTGGAGTAAATGGGGGGACACTGAAGCTTTCTTT.

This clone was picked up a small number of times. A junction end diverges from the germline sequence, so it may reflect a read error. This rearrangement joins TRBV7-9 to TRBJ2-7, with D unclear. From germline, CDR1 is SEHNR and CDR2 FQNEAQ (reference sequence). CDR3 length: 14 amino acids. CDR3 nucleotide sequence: TGTTCCAGCAGCTTAGGCAGGAACTCTGGAGAGCAGTACTTC. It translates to CSSSLGRNSGEQYF. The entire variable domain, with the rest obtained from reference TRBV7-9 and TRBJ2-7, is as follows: DTGVSQNPRHKITKRGQNVTFRCDPISEHNRLYWYRQTLGQGPEFLTYFQNEAQLEKSRLLSDRFSAERPKGSFSTLEIQRTEQGDSAMYLCSSSLGRNSGEQYFGPGTRLTVT.

The CDR3 spells CASSDSGTGGHGYTF. The CDR3 nucleotides read TGTGCCAGCAGCGATAGCGGAACAGGAGGGCATGGCTACACCTTC. The rearrangement joins TRBV7-8 to TRBJ1-2; perhaps TRBD1 as D (5 bases). The CDR3 spans 15 residues. Trimming took 5 bases from V and 6 from J, leaving 19 bases between them. Germline V gene data show CDR1 as SGHVS and CDR2 as FQNEAQ. The whole variable domain, remainder taken from reference TRBV7-8 and TRBJ1-2, is GAGVSQSPRYKVAKRGQDVALRCDPISGHVSLFWYQQALGQGPEFLTYFQNEAQLDKSGLPSDRFFAERPEGSVSTLKIQRTQQEDSAVYLCASSDSGTGGHGYTFGSGTRLTVV.

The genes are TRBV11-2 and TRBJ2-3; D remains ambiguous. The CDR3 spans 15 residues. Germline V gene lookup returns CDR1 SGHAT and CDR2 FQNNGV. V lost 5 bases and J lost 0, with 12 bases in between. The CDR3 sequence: CASSGRSTSTDTQYF. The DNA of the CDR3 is TGTGCCAGCAGCGGTAGAAGTACTAGCACAGATACGCAGTATTTT. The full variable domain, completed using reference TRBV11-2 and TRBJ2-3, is EAGVAQSPRYKIIEKRQSVAFWCNPISGHATLYWYQQILGQGPKLLIQFQNNGVVDDSQLPKDRFSAERLKGVDSTLKIQPAKLEDSAVYLCASSGRSTSTDTQYFGPGTRLTVL.

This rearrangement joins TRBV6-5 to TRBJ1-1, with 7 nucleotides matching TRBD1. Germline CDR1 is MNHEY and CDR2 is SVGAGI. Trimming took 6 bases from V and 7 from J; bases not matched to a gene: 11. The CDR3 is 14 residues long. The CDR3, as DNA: TGTGCCAGCAGCACCTATACAGGGGAAGGTGAAGCTTTCTTT. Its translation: CASSTYTGEGEAFF.

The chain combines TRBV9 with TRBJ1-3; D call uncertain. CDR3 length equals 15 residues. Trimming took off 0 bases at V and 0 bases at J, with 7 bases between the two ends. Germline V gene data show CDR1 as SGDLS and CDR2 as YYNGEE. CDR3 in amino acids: CASSVAQDSGNTIYF. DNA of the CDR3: TGTGCCAGCAGCGTAGCTCAGGACTCTGGAAACACCATATATTTT. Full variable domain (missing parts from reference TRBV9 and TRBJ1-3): DSGVTQTPKHLITATGQRVTLRCSPRSGDLSVYWYQQSLDQGLQFLIQYYNGEERAKGNILERFSAQQFPDLHSELNLSSLELGDSALYFCASSVAQDSGNTIYFGEGSWLTVV.

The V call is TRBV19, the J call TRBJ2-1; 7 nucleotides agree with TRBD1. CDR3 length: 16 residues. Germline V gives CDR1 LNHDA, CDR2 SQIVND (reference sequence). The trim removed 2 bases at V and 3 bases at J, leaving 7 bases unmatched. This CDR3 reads CASSIRDSQLYNEQFF. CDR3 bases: TGTGCCAGTAGTATACGGGACAGCCAGCTCTACAATGAGCAGTTCTTC.

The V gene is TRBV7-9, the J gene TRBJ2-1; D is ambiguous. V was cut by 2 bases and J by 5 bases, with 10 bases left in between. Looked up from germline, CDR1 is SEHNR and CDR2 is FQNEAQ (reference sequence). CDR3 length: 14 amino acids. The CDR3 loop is CASSLSDWDNEQFF. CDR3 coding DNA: TGTGCCAGCAGCTTAAGTGACTGGGACAATGAGCAGTTCTTC.

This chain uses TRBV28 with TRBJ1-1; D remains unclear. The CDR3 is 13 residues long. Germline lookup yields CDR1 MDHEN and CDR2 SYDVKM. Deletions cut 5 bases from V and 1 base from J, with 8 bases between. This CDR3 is CASSEAGNTEAFF. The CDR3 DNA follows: TGTGCCAGCAGTGAAGCAGGGAACACTGAAGCTTTCTTT.

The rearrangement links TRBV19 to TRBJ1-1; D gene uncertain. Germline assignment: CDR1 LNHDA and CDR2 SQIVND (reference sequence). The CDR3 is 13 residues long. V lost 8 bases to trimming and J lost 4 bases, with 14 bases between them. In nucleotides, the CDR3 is TGTGCCAGTGGGAAGTTAGGGAGCACTGAAGCTTTCTTT. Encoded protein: CASGKLGSTEAFF.

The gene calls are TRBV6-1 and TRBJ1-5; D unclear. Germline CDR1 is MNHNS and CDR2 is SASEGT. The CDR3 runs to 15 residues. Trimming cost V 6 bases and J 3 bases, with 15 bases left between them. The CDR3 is CASRGGLQPNQPQHF. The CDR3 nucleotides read TGTGCCAGCAGAGGAGGATTGCAACCCAATCAGCCCCAGCATTTT.

CDR3 loop: CASSLGQTYEQYF. CDR3 coding DNA: TGTGCCAGCAGTTTGGGACAGACCTACGAGCAGTACTTC. This chain links TRBV6-6 with TRBJ2-7; 7 nucleotides line up with TRBD1. The CDR3 runs 13 residues. V was clipped by 4 bases and J by 2 bases; unmatched bases: 2. In germline, CDR1 is MNHNY, CDR2 SVGAGI (reference sequence).

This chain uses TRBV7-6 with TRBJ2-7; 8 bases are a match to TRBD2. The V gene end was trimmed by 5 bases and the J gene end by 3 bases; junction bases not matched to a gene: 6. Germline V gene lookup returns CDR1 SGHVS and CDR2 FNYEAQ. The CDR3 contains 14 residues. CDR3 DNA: TGTGCCAGCAGCCCACGGGGGGGCTACTACGAGCAGTACTTC. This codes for CASSPRGGYYEQYF.